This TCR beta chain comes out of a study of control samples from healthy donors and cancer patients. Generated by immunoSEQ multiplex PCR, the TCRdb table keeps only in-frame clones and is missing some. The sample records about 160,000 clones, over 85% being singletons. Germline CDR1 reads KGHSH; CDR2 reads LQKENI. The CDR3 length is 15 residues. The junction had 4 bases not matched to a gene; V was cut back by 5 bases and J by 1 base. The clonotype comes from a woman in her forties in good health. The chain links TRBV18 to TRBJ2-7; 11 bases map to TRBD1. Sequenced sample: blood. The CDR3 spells CASSTDRGQSYEQYF. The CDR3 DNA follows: TGTGCCAGCTCAACGGACAGGGGGCAATCCTACGAGCAGTACTTC.